The rows below give T cell receptor beta chains drawn from one sample of a study of T cells in localized non-small cell lung cancer. Sequencing was performed with immunoSEQ multiplex PCR; in TCRdb, only in-frame clones are kept and a portion is missing. The sample consists of tens of thousands of clones, roughly 90% of them appearing once. Specimen: peripheral blood, collected before any cancer treatment. These receptors came from a man between 40 and 70 years old with stage I squamous cell lung carcinoma. CDR3s include the opening cysteine and the closing phenylalanine or tryptophan. The D gene is left open where the match is weak. Clone size is given for some rows only: seen once, a few or many times, or a class if the clone is expanded.

v_gene: TRBV5-6; d_gene: TRBD1; abundance: NA; j_gene: TRBJ2-7; CDR3nt: TGTGCCAGCAGCTCAGGGACAGGGGACAACTCCTACGAGCAGTACTTC; CDR3aa: CASSSGTGDNSYEQYF
v_gene: TRBV15; d_gene: NA; abundance: NA; j_gene: TRBJ1-5; CDR3nt: TGTGCCACCAGCAGAGATAACGGGGGGGGGCAGCCCCAGCATTTT; CDR3aa: CATSRDNGGGQPQHF
v_gene: TRBV7-2; d_gene: NA; abundance: NA; j_gene: TRBJ1-3; CDR3nt: TGTGCCAGCAGCTTATTATTGATGGTGTCGTCTGGAAACACCATATATTTT; CDR3aa: CASSLLLMVSSGNTIYF
v_gene: TRBV29-1; d_gene: TRBD1; abundance: NA; j_gene: TRBJ2-3; CDR3nt: TGCAGCGTTGATAGGTCAGGGACAGGGTACACAGATACGCAGTATTTT; CDR3aa: CSVDRSGTGYTDTQYF
v_gene: TRBV19; d_gene: NA; abundance: NA; j_gene: TRBJ1-5; CDR3nt: TGTGCCAGTAGTCCGTCGAGGGGGACCGGTCAGCCCCAGCATTTT; CDR3aa: CASSPSRGTGQPQHF
v_gene: TRBV29-1; d_gene: NA; abundance: once; j_gene: TRBJ2-5; CDR3nt: TGCAGCGTTGAAGATCCAAGGCGGCAAGAGACCCAGTACTTC; CDR3aa: CSVEDPRRQETQYF
v_gene: TRBV29-1; d_gene: NA; abundance: NA; j_gene: TRBJ2-3; CDR3nt: TGCAGCGTTGGAGACAGCCTAACTAGCACAGATACGCAGTATTTT; CDR3aa: CSVGDSLTSTDTQYF
v_gene: TRBV7-9; d_gene: TRBD2; abundance: NA; j_gene: TRBJ2-1; CDR3nt: TGTGCCAGCAGCTTAGTAGCGGGAGGGGGAGAGCAGTTCTTC; CDR3aa: CASSLVAGGGEQFF
v_gene: TRBV11-2; d_gene: NA; abundance: NA; j_gene: TRBJ2-7; CDR3nt: TGTGCCAGCAGCTTGGGACTGGCCTACGAGCAGTACTTC; CDR3aa: CASSLGLAYEQYF
v_gene: TRBV7-8; d_gene: NA; abundance: NA; j_gene: TRBJ2-1; CDR3nt: TGTGCCAGCAGCTTAAAGAGGGACCAATACAATGAGCAGTTCTTC; CDR3aa: CASSLKRDQYNEQFF
v_gene: TRBV5-1; d_gene: NA; abundance: NA; j_gene: TRBJ2-5; CDR3nt: TGCGCCAGCAGCTTGGACCTCGGAGAGACCCAGTACTTC; CDR3aa: CASSLDLGETQYF
v_gene: TRBV10-3; d_gene: NA; abundance: NA; j_gene: TRBJ2-2; CDR3nt: TGTGCCATCAGTCAGGGAAGTCGCACCGGGGAGCTGTTTTTT; CDR3aa: CAISQGSRTGELFF
v_gene: TRBV28; d_gene: NA; abundance: NA; j_gene: TRBJ2-7; CDR3nt: TGTGCCAGCAGAGGATTGCCCGCCTCCGAGCAGTACTTC; CDR3aa: CASRGLPASEQYF
v_gene: TRBV18; d_gene: TRBD2; abundance: NA; j_gene: TRBJ2-3; CDR3nt: TGTGCCAGCTCCCCACGCTCGACTAGCGGGAGGGATACGCAGTATTTT; CDR3aa: CASSPRSTSGRDTQYF
v_gene: TRBV11-2; d_gene: NA; abundance: NA; j_gene: TRBJ2-5; CDR3nt: TGTGCCAGCAGCTTAGTGGTCAGGACCCAAGAGACCCAGTACTTC; CDR3aa: CASSLVVRTQETQYF
v_gene: TRBV15; d_gene: NA; abundance: once; j_gene: TRBJ1-3; CDR3nt: TGTGCCACCCGCGGGGCTCCCGTAAACACCATATATTTT; CDR3aa: CATRGAPVNTIYF
v_gene: TRBV19; d_gene: TRBD1; abundance: NA; j_gene: TRBJ1-5; CDR3nt: TGTGCCAGTAGTATTACAGGGGCCGCTCAGCCCCAGCATTTT; CDR3aa: CASSITGAAQPQHF
v_gene: TRBV9; d_gene: TRBD2; abundance: NA; j_gene: TRBJ2-5; CDR3nt: TGTGCCAGCAGTAGTCTCGGGACTAGACGAGAGACCCAGTACTTC; CDR3aa: CASSSLGTRRETQYF
v_gene: TRBV5-6; d_gene: TRBD1; abundance: NA; j_gene: TRBJ2-1; CDR3nt: TGTGCCAGCAGCTTTTTAGGGACAGGGTTTTACAATGAGCAGTTCTTC; CDR3aa: CASSFLGTGFYNEQFF
v_gene: TRBV7-2; d_gene: NA; abundance: NA; j_gene: TRBJ2-5; CDR3nt: TGTGCCAGCAGCCACAAATCCGGAGGGATAGAGACCCAGTACTTC; CDR3aa: CASSHKSGGIETQYF
v_gene: TRBV30; d_gene: NA; abundance: NA; j_gene: TRBJ1-6; CDR3nt: TGTGCCTGGAGGATGGCAGCGAATTCACCCCTCCACTTT; CDR3aa: CAWRMAANSPLHF
v_gene: TRBV11-3; d_gene: NA; abundance: NA; j_gene: TRBJ2-3; CDR3nt: TGTGCCAGCAGCTCCAGCTCGGGGTTCGATACGCAGTATTTT; CDR3aa: CASSSSSGFDTQYF
v_gene: TRBV6-1; d_gene: NA; abundance: NA; j_gene: TRBJ1-3; CDR3nt: TGTGCCAGCAGTGCTTTCCAGGTCTCTGGAAACACCATATATTTT; CDR3aa: CASSAFQVSGNTIYF
v_gene: TRBV14; d_gene: TRBD2; abundance: NA; j_gene: TRBJ2-2; CDR3nt: TGTGCCAGCAGCCTAGCGGGAGGCCCCCTGGTGGGCACCGGGGAGCTGTTTTTT; CDR3aa: CASSLAGGPLVGTGELFF
v_gene: TRBV20-1; d_gene: NA; abundance: NA; j_gene: TRBJ2-5; CDR3nt: TGCAGTGCTAGAGAAAGAGAGACCCAGTACTTC; CDR3aa: CSARERETQYF
v_gene: TRBV9; d_gene: TRBD2; abundance: NA; j_gene: TRBJ2-1; CDR3nt: TGTGCCAGCAGCGCCACTAGCGGAGGCCACAATGAGCAGTTCTTC; CDR3aa: CASSATSGGHNEQFF
v_gene: TRBV28; d_gene: TRBD2; abundance: NA; j_gene: TRBJ2-7; CDR3nt: TGTGCCAGCAGTACTCGGACTAGCGGGGGCTCCTACGAGCAGTACTTC; CDR3aa: CASSTRTSGGSYEQYF
v_gene: TRBV10-2; d_gene: TRBD1; abundance: NA; j_gene: TRBJ2-1; CDR3nt: TGCGCCAGCAGTTATCCGACAGGGGTTTCGAAAGAGCAGTTCTTC; CDR3aa: CASSYPTGVSKEQFF
v_gene: TRBV6-1; d_gene: TRBD2; abundance: NA; j_gene: TRBJ2-7; CDR3nt: TGTGCCAGCAGTGAAGCCTGGCTAGCGGGACCTTACGAGCAGTACTTC; CDR3aa: CASSEAWLAGPYEQYF
v_gene: TRBV19; d_gene: TRBD2; abundance: NA; j_gene: TRBJ2-1; CDR3nt: TGTGCCAGTAGGGAATGGAGAGCGGGGGGACTCTACAATGAGCAGTTCTTC; CDR3aa: CASREWRAGGLYNEQFF
v_gene: TRBV19; d_gene: TRBD1; abundance: NA; j_gene: TRBJ2-5; CDR3nt: TGTGCCAGTAGTTTAACAGGGGGCCAAGAGACCCAGTACTTC; CDR3aa: CASSLTGGQETQYF
v_gene: TRBV7-6; d_gene: NA; abundance: NA; j_gene: TRBJ2-3; CDR3nt: TGTGCCAGCAGCCAAATGATGTACACAGATACGCAGTATTTT; CDR3aa: CASSQMMYTDTQYF
v_gene: TRBV15; d_gene: NA; abundance: NA; j_gene: TRBJ2-1; CDR3nt: TGTGCCACCAGCAGAGAGAAGGGCAGGGTGTACAATGAGCAGTTCTTC; CDR3aa: CATSREKGRVYNEQFF
v_gene: TRBV7-2; d_gene: NA; abundance: NA; j_gene: TRBJ2-3; CDR3nt: TGTGCCAGCAGCTTAGCGGCCAACATAGATACGCAGTATTTT; CDR3aa: CASSLAANIDTQYF
v_gene: TRBV7-3; d_gene: NA; abundance: once; j_gene: TRBJ2-7; CDR3nt: TGTGCCAGCAGCCCAGGGGCAGCGGAGAGCTCCTACGAGCAGTACTTC; CDR3aa: CASSPGAAESSYEQYF
v_gene: TRBV20-1; d_gene: NA; abundance: NA; j_gene: TRBJ2-1; CDR3nt: TGCAGTGCTAAAAACCATGAGCAGTTCTTC; CDR3aa: CSAKNHEQFF
v_gene: TRBV7-2; d_gene: NA; abundance: NA; j_gene: TRBJ2-3; CDR3nt: TGTGCCAGCAGCCGACCTAGGGAGACGGGGGCGGATACGCAGTATTTT; CDR3aa: CASSRPRETGADTQYF
v_gene: TRBV28; d_gene: NA; abundance: NA; j_gene: TRBJ2-1; CDR3nt: TGTGCCAGCAGGGAAACTCGTTGGAATGAGCAGTTCTTC; CDR3aa: CASRETRWNEQFF
v_gene: TRBV30; d_gene: TRBD2; abundance: once; j_gene: TRBJ2-3; CDR3nt: TGTGCCTGGAGTGTAGTTAGCGGGAGTGGGACAGATACGCAGTATTTT; CDR3aa: CAWSVVSGSGTDTQYF
v_gene: TRBV6-1; d_gene: NA; abundance: NA; j_gene: TRBJ1-1; CDR3nt: TGTGCCAGCATTTTCTCCAGCCTATCGAACACTGAAGCTTTCTTT; CDR3aa: CASIFSSLSNTEAFF
v_gene: TRBV7-9; d_gene: TRBD2; abundance: NA; j_gene: TRBJ2-1; CDR3nt: TGTGCCAGCAGCCCGGGAATAGCGGGAGGGTACAATGAGCAGTTCTTC; CDR3aa: CASSPGIAGGYNEQFF
v_gene: TRBV9; d_gene: TRBD2; abundance: NA; j_gene: TRBJ2-1; CDR3nt: TGTGCCAGCAGCGTATCTAGCGGGAGTGGTAATGAGCAGTTCTTC; CDR3aa: CASSVSSGSGNEQFF
v_gene: TRBV29-1; d_gene: TRBD1; abundance: NA; j_gene: TRBJ2-3; CDR3nt: TGCAGCGCCAGGACAGGGCCCACAGATACGCAGTATTTT; CDR3aa: CSARTGPTDTQYF
v_gene: TRBV27; d_gene: TRBD2; abundance: NA; j_gene: TRBJ2-1; CDR3nt: TGTGCCAGCAGGTTAAATAGCGGGAGCTACAATGAGCAGTTCTTC; CDR3aa: CASRLNSGSYNEQFF
v_gene: TRBV20-1; d_gene: NA; abundance: NA; j_gene: TRBJ2-7; CDR3nt: TGCAGTGTACGCACTGTGGACGAGCAGTACTTC; CDR3aa: CSVRTVDEQYF
v_gene: TRBV7-9; d_gene: NA; abundance: few; j_gene: TRBJ1-1; CDR3nt: TGTGCCAGCAGCTTGGAACAGAACACTGAAGCTTTCTTT; CDR3aa: CASSLEQNTEAFF
v_gene: TRBV11-2; d_gene: TRBD1; abundance: NA; j_gene: TRBJ2-7; CDR3nt: TGTGCCAGCAGCTCTGGACAGGGGGCAGTGGCCTACGAGCAGTACTTC; CDR3aa: CASSSGQGAVAYEQYF
v_gene: TRBV7-2; d_gene: NA; abundance: NA; j_gene: TRBJ1-1; CDR3nt: TGTGCCAGCAGCTTCGCACCGGGCCTCGGGGGGGAACGCACTGAAGCTTTCTTT; CDR3aa: CASSFAPGLGGERTEAFF
v_gene: TRBV30; d_gene: NA; abundance: few; j_gene: TRBJ1-1; CDR3nt: TGTGCCTGCGAGGGGACAAAGAACACTGAAGCTTTCTTT; CDR3aa: CACEGTKNTEAFF
v_gene: TRBV11-2; d_gene: NA; abundance: NA; j_gene: TRBJ1-1; CDR3nt: TGTGCCAGCAGCTTACAGGGACAGAACACTGAAGCTTTCTTT; CDR3aa: CASSLQGQNTEAFF